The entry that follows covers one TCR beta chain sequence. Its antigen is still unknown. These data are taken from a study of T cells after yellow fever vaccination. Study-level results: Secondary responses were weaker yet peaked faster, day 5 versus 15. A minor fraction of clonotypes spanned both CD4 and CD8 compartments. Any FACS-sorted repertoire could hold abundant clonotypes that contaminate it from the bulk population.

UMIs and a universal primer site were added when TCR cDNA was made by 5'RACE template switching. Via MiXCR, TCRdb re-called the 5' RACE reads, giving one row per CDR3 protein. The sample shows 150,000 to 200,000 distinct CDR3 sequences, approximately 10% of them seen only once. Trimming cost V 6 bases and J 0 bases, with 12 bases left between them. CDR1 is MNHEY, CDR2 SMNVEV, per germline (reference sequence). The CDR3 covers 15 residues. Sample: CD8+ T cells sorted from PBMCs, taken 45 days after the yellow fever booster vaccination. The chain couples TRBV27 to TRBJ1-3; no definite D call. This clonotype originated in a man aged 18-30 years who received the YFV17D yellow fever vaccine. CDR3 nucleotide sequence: TGTGCCAGCAGCCTGACACATAACTCTGGAAACACCATATATTTT. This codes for CASSLTHNSGNTIYF.